This TCR beta chain was obtained from a study of cytomegalovirus exposure and HLA in healthy donors. Across the study: Falling in the Caucasian-associated ancestry cluster were approximately 84% of some 400 genotyped donors.

PCR amplification relied on 60 Vbeta primers (plus 13 Jbeta primers). The assay was immunoSEQ multiplex PCR, and TCRdb's table has in-frame clones only and misses some. The data hold under 200,000 clones, with roughly 80% observed a single time. The length of the CDR3 is 13 residues. From germline, CDR1 is KGHSH and CDR2 LQKENI. Trimming shortened V by 0 bases and J by 8 bases, and 10 bases separated the two germline ends. The rearrangement uses TRBV18 and TRBJ1-2; D gene ambiguous. This sequence originates from a woman aged 25 to 45 in good health and CMV-seronegative. Material for sequencing was PBMCs. The CDR3 protein is CASSPPGDRGYTF. Here the CDR3 DNA reads TGTGCCAGCTCACCACCCGGTGATCGCGGCTACACCTTC. Combining the CDR3 with reference TRBV18 and TRBJ1-2 gives the whole variable domain NAGVMQNPRHLVRRRGQEARLRCSPMKGHSHVYWYRQLPEEGLKFMVYLQKENIIDESGMPKERFSAEFPKEGPSILRIQQVVRGDSAAYFCASSPPGDRGYTFGSGTRLTVV.